This T cell receptor (beta chain) was retrieved from a study of blood T cell repertoires in COVID-19. The data were produced by immunoSEQ multiplex PCR, yet TCRdb's version contains in-frame clones alone and is incomplete. The profile shows 48,000 or so clones, more than 75% of them singletons. This clonotype was sampled from a woman aged 55-70 years with acute or convalescent COVID-19. Sequencing was performed on peripheral blood.

The CDR3 region is CASTRGPGQPQHF. The DNA of the CDR3 is TGTGCCAGTACCAGGGGGCCTGGGCAGCCCCAGCATTTT. The chain is built from TRBV19 and TRBJ1-5; 8 positions agree with TRBD1. V was clipped by 7 bases and J by 7 bases; unmatched bases: 6. The CDR3 covers 13 residues. Germline CDR1 LNHDA, CDR2 SQIVND (reference sequence).